This TCR beta chain stems from a study of blood T cell repertoires in COVID-19. Trimming shortened V by 4 bases and J by 6 bases, and 19 bases separated the two germline ends. This CDR3 is built from 16 residues. The germline CDR1 and CDR2 sequences are LNHDA and SQIVND (reference sequence). This clone was seen just once. Some clones are missing from TCRdb's copy, which holds only in-frame ones; the method was immunoSEQ multiplex PCR. Among about 200,000 clones listed, about 80% were seen once. The sample comprised peripheral blood. V and J are TRBV19 and TRBJ1-5; D gene uncertain. The TCR originated in a middle-aged woman with active or convalescent COVID-19. The CDR3 DNA reads TGTGCCAGTAGTAACCCCCCCGGGGTCCGAGGTCAGCCCCAGCATTTT. This gives the protein CASSNPPGVRGQPQHF.